Listed below are T cell receptor beta chains from one sample, sequenced in a study of tumor and adjacent non-tumor tissue in lung cancer. TCRdb ran MiXCR on the multiplex PCR reads and lists one entry per CDR3 protein. The sample includes some 80,000 distinct CDR3 sequences, less than 85% of them seen just once. The sequenced sample was distant non-tumor lung tissue. These receptors all stem from a man in his 70s with non-small cell lung cancer. Each CDR3 is given with its conserved first and last residue. D genes are given only for firm matches. Size values are once, few and many counts, or a class for expanded clones, and some rows have none.

D: .; V: TRBV6-2/TRBV6-3; J: TRBJ2-1; size: .; DNA: TGTACCAGCAGTTACTTCTCCGGGGCTCGGAGTGAGCAGTTCTTC; CDR3: CTSSYFSGARSEQFF
D: .; V: TRBV10-3; J: TRBJ2-2; size: once; DNA: TGTGCCATCAGTGAGACTCGGGATGCCACCGGGGAGCCGTTTTTT; CDR3: CAISETRDATGEPFF
D: .; V: TRBV11-1; J: TRBJ2-5; size: .; DNA: TGTGCCAGCAACTTAAGTCGAGTGTACCAAGAGACCCAGTACTTC; CDR3: CASNLSRVYQETQYF
D: .; V: TRBV4-1; J: TRBJ1-5; size: few; DNA: TGCGCCAGCAGCCAAGTGGCACGGCCAGATACGCAGCATTTT; CDR3: CASSQVARPDTQHF
D: .; V: TRBV7-3; J: TRBJ1-5; size: many; DNA: TGTGCCAGCAGCCCCGGTCCCCGGGAGCCCCAGCATTTT; CDR3: CASSPGPREPQHF
D: .; V: TRBV5-6; J: TRBJ1-1; size: many; DNA: TGTGCCAGCAGCCCGTTACGAGGTTTGACCACTGAAGCTTTCTTT; CDR3: CASSPLRGLTTEAFF
D: .; V: TRBV14; J: TRBJ2-3; size: .; DNA: TGTGACAGCAGCCCTACAGCTGGAGTTTTCCCAGATACGCAGTATTTT; CDR3: CDSSPTAGVFPDTQYF
D: .; V: TRBV12-3/TRBV12-4; J: TRBJ2-5; size: .; DNA: TGTACCAGCAGTCCACCGGGCCCTCGAGAGACCCAGAACTTC; CDR3: CTSSPPGPRETQNF
D: .; V: TRBV11-1; J: TRBJ2-1; size: .; DNA: TGTACCAGCAGCTCCACCTTTAGTGGGAGCTCCGTCAATGAGCAGTTCTTC; CDR3: CTSSSTFSGSSVNEQFF
D: .; V: TRBV29-1; J: TRBJ2-7; size: once; DNA: TGCAGCGTAGGGATTAGCGGAGCCGGGGATCAGTACTTT; CDR3: CSVGISGAGDQYF
D: .; V: TRBV29-1; J: TRBJ1-1; size: once; DNA: TGCAGCGCCGCGACTTGGAACTCTGAAACTTTCTTT; CDR3: CSAATWNSETFF
D: TRBD1; V: TRBV6-2/TRBV6-3; J: TRBJ1-5; size: .; DNA: TGTGCCAGCAGTCAGAACCTAGGGGGCGATCAGGCACAGCATTTT; CDR3: CASSQNLGGDQAQHF
D: .; V: TRBV29-1; J: TRBJ2-3; size: .; DNA: TGCAGCATCCCGACTGGGAGTAGCCCAGATTCGCAGTATTTT; CDR3: CSIPTGSSPDSQYF
D: .; V: TRBV29-1; J: TRBJ2-7; size: .; DNA: TGCAGTGTTGATTACACTCGGAGGGGAGGTGAGCAGTACTTC; CDR3: CSVDYTRRGGEQYF
D: .; V: TRBV5-5; J: TRBJ2-7; size: .; DNA: TGTGCCAGCAGCTTGTTCATGAGGCCACCTCAGAACTTC; CDR3: CASSLFMRPPQNF
D: .; V: TRBV11-2; J: TRBJ1-5; size: .; DNA: TGTGCCAGTAGCTTAGACGGGGGGTGGCAGCCCCGGCATTTT; CDR3: CASSLDGGWQPRHF
D: .; V: TRBV29-1; J: TRBJ1-2; size: .; DNA: TGCAGCCTTCTCCAGACGGGAGCCTATGGCAACAGCTTC; CDR3: CSLLQTGAYGNSF
D: .; V: TRBV20-1; J: TRBJ1-5; size: .; DNA: TGCAGTGATCAAATAAGCGGGGACAATCAGCACCAGCATTTT; CDR3: CSDQISGDNQHQHF
D: .; V: TRBV11-1; J: TRBJ1-6; size: .; DNA: TGTGCCAGCAACTCCGGACAGCCTGATAATTCACCCTTCCACTTT; CDR3: CASNSGQPDNSPFHF
D: .; V: TRBV6-1; J: TRBJ1-3; size: .; DNA: TGTGCCAGCAGTTATCCACCCCGGGTAGGAAACACCATATATTTT; CDR3: CASSYPPRVGNTIYF
D: .; V: TRBV6-1; J: TRBJ1-3; size: once; DNA: TGTGCCAGCAGTGGTCCACCACGGGGAGGAAACACCATATATTTT; CDR3: CASSGPPRGGNTIYF
D: .; V: TRBV14; J: TRBJ1-4; size: few; DNA: TGTGCCAGCAGCCCCTGGACCGGAAGGGCTAATGAAAAACTGTTTTTT; CDR3: CASSPWTGRANEKLFF
D: .; V: TRBV7-9; J: TRBJ2-2; size: .; DNA: TGTACCAGCAGCTTAGCAGGTTCCACCGGGGAGCTGTTTTTT; CDR3: CTSSLAGSTGELFF
D: .; V: TRBV29-1; J: TRBJ2-1; size: .; DNA: TGCAGCGTTGAGGATGAAATAAACAATGACGAGTTCTTC; CDR3: CSVEDEINNDEFF
D: .; V: TRBV6-1; J: TRBJ1-5; size: .; DNA: TGTGCCAGCAGTGAAATTCGGGACAATCTTGGTAATCAGCTCCAGCATTTT; CDR3: CASSEIRDNLGNQLQHF
D: .; V: TRBV6-6; J: TRBJ1-2; size: once; DNA: TGTGCCAGAACGAAGCTTTTTGGTCACACCTTC; CDR3: CARTKLFGHTF
D: TRBD2; V: TRBV6-1; J: TRBJ2-7; size: .; DNA: TGTGCCAGCAATCCACCTAGCGGGAGGGCCTTATACGAGCTGTACTTC; CDR3: CASNPPSGRALYELYF
D: TRBD1; V: TRBV6-1; J: TRBJ2-5; size: many; DNA: TGTGCCAGCAGTGAAACAGGGGAGTGGGAGACCCAGTACTTC; CDR3: CASSETGEWETQYF
D: .; V: TRBV19; J: TRBJ1-1; size: few; DNA: TGTGCCAGTTTACGTGGCGGTCAAATGAACACTGAAGCTTTCTTT; CDR3: CASLRGGQMNTEAFF
D: TRBD1; V: TRBV11-2; J: TRBJ2-7; size: .; DNA: TGTGTCAGCAGCCCCGGGACAGGGCCCTCCTTCGAGCAGAACTTC; CDR3: CVSSPGTGPSFEQNF
D: .; V: TRBV29-1; J: TRBJ2-7; size: .; DNA: TGCAGCGTTGAGTTAGGTGACGAGCAGTATTTC; CDR3: CSVELGDEQYF
D: .; V: TRBV11-3; J: TRBJ2-3; size: .; DNA: TGTGCCAGCACCCGTCGGGAAGTCAGAACAGGTACGCAGTATTTT; CDR3: CASTRREVRTGTQYF
D: .; V: TRBV5-4; J: TRBJ2-6; size: .; DNA: TGTGCCAGCAGCTTGGTACATTCCCCGTTGATCCTCACTTTC; CDR3: CASSLVHSPLILTF
D: .; V: TRBV20-1; J: TRBJ2-7; size: few; DNA: TGCAGTGCTAGAGATCCCGCTTCGGAAGGGGTCCTCGACGAGCAGTACTTC; CDR3: CSARDPASEGVLDEQYF
D: .; V: TRBV11-2; J: TRBJ2-3; size: .; DNA: TGTGCCAGCAGCTCAGAGGGTGAGGGGGCAGATACGCAGTATTTT; CDR3: CASSSEGEGADTQYF
D: TRBD1; V: TRBV6-5; J: TRBJ2-7; size: .; DNA: TGTGACAGCAGTCCGATGGGACAGGGGGCAAACTATGAGCAGTACTTC; CDR3: CDSSPMGQGANYEQYF
D: TRBD1; V: TRBV12-3/TRBV12-4; J: TRBJ1-3; size: once; DNA: TGTGCCAGCAGTCGTCCCGGGACAGGGATCGCCTCTAGAAACACCTTATATTTT; CDR3: CASSRPGTGIASRNTLYF
D: TRBD2; V: TRBV11-3; J: TRBJ2-6; size: .; DNA: TGTGCCAGCAGTCATGACGTTGGGGGGGTGCAGTCTGGGGCCAACGTCCTGACTTTC; CDR3: CASSHDVGGVQSGANVLTF
D: .; V: TRBV12-3/TRBV12-4; J: TRBJ2-5; size: .; DNA: TGTACCAGCAGCGGGCTAGTGGGAGTGGTGGAGACCCAATACTTT; CDR3: CTSSGLVGVVETQYF
D: .; V: TRBV11-3; J: TRBJ2-7; size: .; DNA: TGTGCCAGCAGCTACGGACCCGGCGAGCATTACTTC; CDR3: CASSYGPGEHYF
D: .; V: TRBV11-3; J: TRBJ2-3; size: .; DNA: TGTGCCGGCACCCGTAGGGGAGTAAGCACAGATACGCAGTATTTT; CDR3: CAGTRRGVSTDTQYF
D: TRBD2; V: TRBV4-2; J: TRBJ2-3; size: .; DNA: TGTGTCAGCAGTCAAGGGGTCGGACTAGCCACAGATACGCAGTATTTT; CDR3: CVSSQGVGLATDTQYF
D: .; V: TRBV28; J: TRBJ2-7; size: few; DNA: TGTGCCAGCAGTCCATTCACGACAGCCTACGAGCAGTACTTC; CDR3: CASSPFTTAYEQYF
D: TRBD1; V: TRBV15; J: TRBJ1-1; size: few; DNA: TGTGCCACCAGCAGAGAGACAGGGCTGGCCACTGAAGCTTTCTTT; CDR3: CATSRETGLATEAFF
D: .; V: TRBV12-3/TRBV12-4; J: TRBJ1-3; size: .; DNA: TGTGCCAGAAGTCGTCCCGGGACATGGACCGGCTCTGGAAACACCATATATTTT; CDR3: CARSRPGTWTGSGNTIYF
D: .; V: TRBV11-3; J: TRBJ1-1; size: few; DNA: TGTGCCAGCAGATTAGATGGGGCTTTGACGACTGAAGCTTTCTTT; CDR3: CASRLDGALTTEAFF
D: .; V: TRBV20-1; J: TRBJ1-4; size: .; DNA: TGCAGTGCCCGGCCTGAACAGGGAAAACTGTTTTTT; CDR3: CSARPEQGKLFF
D: .; V: TRBV5-8; J: TRBJ2-7; size: .; DNA: TGTGCCAGCAGTCGCCGGGACGCGAGCTCCTACGAGCAGTACTTC; CDR3: CASSRRDASSYEQYF
D: .; V: TRBV6-2/TRBV6-3; J: TRBJ2-1; size: .; DNA: TGTGCCAGCAGTCGGGGTGAGCCAGGGATCAATCAGCAGTTCTTC; CDR3: CASSRGEPGINQQFF